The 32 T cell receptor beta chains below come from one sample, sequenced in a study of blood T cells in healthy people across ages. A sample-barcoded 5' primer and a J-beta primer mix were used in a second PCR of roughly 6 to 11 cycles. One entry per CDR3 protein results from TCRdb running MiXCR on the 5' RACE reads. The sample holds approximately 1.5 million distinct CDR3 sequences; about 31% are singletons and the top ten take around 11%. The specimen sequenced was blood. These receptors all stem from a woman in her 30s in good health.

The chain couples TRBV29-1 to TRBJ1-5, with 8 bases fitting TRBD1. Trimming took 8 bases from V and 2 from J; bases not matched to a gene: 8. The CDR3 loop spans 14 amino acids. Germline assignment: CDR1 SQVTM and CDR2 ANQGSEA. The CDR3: CSIGTGRGNQPQHF. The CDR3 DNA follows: TGCAGCATCGGGACAGGTAGGGGCAATCAGCCCCAGCATTTT.

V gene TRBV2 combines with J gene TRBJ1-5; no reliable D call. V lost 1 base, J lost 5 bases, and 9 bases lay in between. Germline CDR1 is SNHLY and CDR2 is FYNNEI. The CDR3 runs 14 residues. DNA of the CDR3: TGTGCCAGCAGTGAAGGGTACAGCGATCAGCCCCAGCATTTT. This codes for CASSEGYSDQPQHF.

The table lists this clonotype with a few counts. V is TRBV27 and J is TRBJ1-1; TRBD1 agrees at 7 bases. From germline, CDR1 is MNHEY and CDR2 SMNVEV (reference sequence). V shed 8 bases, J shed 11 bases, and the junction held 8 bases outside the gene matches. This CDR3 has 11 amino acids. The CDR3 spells CASYATGNAFF. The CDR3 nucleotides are TGTGCCAGCTACGCGACAGGGAATGCTTTCTTT.

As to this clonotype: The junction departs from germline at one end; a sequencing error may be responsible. CDR3 in amino acids: CASSPPKIFSTDAQYF. As DNA, the CDR3 is TGTGCCAGCAGCCCCCCCAAGATTTTCTCCACAGATGCGCAGTATTTT. V is TRBV7-9 and J is TRBJ2-3; D unclear. The CDR3 has 16 amino acids. Germline CDR1 SEHNR, CDR2 FQNEAQ (reference sequence).

CDR3 sequence (DNA): TGTGCCAGCAGAGGGACCTCTTCGGAAGCTTTCTTT. Protein product: CASRGTSSEAFF. The chain recombines TRBV27 with TRBJ1-1, with D possibly matching TRBD1 (5 bases). The CDR3 has 12 residues. Per germline, CDR1 MNHEY and CDR2 SMNVEV (reference sequence). Trimming took 6 bases from V and 8 from J, leaving 13 bases between them.

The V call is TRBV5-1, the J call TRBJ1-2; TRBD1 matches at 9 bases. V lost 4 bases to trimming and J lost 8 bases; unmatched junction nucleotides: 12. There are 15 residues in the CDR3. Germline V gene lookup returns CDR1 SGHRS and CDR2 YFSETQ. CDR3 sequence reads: CASSPGQGVLFGYTF. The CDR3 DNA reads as TGCGCCAGCAGCCCGGGACAGGGAGTTTTGTTCGGCTACACCTTC.

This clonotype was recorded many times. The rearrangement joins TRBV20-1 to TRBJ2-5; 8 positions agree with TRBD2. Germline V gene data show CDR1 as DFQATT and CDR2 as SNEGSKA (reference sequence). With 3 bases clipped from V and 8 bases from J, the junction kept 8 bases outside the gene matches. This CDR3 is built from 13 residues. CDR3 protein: CSASGLAGSTQYF. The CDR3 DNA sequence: TGCAGTGCTAGTGGGCTAGCGGGTAGCACCCAGTACTTC.

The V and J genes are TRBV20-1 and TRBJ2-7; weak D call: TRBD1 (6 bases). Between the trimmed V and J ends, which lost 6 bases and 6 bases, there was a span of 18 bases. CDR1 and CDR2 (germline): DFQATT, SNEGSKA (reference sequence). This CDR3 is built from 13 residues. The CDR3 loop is CSARTGSSLEQYF. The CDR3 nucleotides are TGCAGTGCCCGTACAGGGTCTTCCCTCGAGCAGTACTTC.

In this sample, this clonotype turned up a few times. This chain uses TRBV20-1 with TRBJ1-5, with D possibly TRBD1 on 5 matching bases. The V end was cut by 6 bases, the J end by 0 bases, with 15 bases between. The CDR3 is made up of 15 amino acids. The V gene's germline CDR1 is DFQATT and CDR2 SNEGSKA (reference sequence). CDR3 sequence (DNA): TGCAGTGCCCGGGGACCGATCTATAGCAATCAGCCCCAGCATTTT. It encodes CSARGPIYSNQPQHF.

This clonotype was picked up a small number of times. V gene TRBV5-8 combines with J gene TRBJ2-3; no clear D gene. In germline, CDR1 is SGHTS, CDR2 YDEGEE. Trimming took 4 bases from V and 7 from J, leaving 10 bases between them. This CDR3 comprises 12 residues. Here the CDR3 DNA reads TGTGCCAGCAGCCCAGACTTGTATACGCAGTATTTT. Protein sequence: CASSPDLYTQYF. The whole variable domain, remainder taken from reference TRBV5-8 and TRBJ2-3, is EAGVTQSPTHLIKTRGQQATLRCSPISGHTSVYWYQQALGLGLQFLLWYDEGEERNRGNFPPRFSGRQFPNYSSELNVNALELEDSALYLCASSPDLYTQYFGPGTRLTVL.

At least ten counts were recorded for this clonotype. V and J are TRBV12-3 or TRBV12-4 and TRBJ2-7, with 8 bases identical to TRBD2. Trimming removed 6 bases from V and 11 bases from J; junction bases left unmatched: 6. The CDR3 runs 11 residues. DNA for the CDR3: TGTGCCAGCAGCCTCGGGAGGGGGAAGTACTTC. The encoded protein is CASSLGRGKYF.

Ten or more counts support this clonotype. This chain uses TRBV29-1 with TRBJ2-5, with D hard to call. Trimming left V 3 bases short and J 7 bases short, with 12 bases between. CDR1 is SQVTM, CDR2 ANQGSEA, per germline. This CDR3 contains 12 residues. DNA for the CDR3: TGCAGCGTTGAGGACCGCCGAACGACCCAGTACTTC. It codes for CSVEDRRTTQYF.

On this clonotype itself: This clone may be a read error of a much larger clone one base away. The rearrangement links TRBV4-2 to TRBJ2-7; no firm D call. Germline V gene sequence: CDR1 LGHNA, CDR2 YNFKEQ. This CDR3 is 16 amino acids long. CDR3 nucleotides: TGTGCCGGCAGCCAAGACGTAGCCGCCCCCTCCTACGAGCAGTACTTC. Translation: CAGSQDVAAPSYEQYF.

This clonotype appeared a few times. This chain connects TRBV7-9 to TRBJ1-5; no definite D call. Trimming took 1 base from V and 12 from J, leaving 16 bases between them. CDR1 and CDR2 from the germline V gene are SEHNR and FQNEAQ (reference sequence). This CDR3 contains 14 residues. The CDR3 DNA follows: TGTGCCAGCAGCTTAGGGGAGGGCGACACGAACCAGCATTTT. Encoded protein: CASSLGEGDTNQHF.

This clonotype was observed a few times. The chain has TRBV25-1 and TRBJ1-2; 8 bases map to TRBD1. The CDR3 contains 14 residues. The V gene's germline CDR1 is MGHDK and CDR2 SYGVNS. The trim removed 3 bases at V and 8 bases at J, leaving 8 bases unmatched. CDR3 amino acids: CASSDISGGEGYTF. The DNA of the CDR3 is TGTGCCAGCAGTGACATCTCAGGGGGCGAAGGCTACACCTTC.

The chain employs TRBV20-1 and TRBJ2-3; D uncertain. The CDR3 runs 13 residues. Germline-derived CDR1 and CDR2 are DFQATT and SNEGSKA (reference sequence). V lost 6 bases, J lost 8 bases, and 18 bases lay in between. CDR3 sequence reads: CSAPFGTVGTQYF. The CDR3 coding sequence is TGCAGTGCCCCGTTTGGTACCGTAGGTACGCAGTATTTT.

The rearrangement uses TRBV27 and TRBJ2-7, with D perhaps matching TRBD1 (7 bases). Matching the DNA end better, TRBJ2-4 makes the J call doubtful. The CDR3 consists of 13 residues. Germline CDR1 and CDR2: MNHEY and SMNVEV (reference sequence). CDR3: CASSLGGGLIQYF. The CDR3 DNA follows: TGTGCCAGCAGTTTAGGAGGGGGCCTCATTCAGTACTTC.

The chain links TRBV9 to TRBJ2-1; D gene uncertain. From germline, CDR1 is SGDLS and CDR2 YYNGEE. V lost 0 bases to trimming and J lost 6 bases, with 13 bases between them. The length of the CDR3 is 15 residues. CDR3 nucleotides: TGTGCCAGCAGCGTAGTGGGTTCGCCCCCCAATGAGCAGTTCTTC. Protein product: CASSVVGSPPNEQFF.

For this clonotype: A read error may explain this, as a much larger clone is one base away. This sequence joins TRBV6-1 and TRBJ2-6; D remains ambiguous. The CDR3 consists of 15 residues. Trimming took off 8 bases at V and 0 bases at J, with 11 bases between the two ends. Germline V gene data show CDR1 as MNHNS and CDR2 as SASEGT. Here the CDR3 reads CASGSKLSGANVLTF. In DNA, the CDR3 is TGTGCCAGCGGGTCCAAGCTCTCTGGGGCCAACGTCCTGACTTTC.

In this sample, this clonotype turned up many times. Written as DNA, the CDR3 is TGTGCCAGCAGCCCGGGACAGGGTGAAGGGACCCAGTACTTC. Residues: CASSPGQGEGTQYF. The chain has TRBV5-5 and TRBJ2-5, with TRBD1 matching over 9 bases. In germline, CDR1 is SGHKS, CDR2 YYEKEE (reference sequence). J lost 7 bases, V lost 4 bases, and 8 bases had no gene match. The CDR3 is 14 amino acids.

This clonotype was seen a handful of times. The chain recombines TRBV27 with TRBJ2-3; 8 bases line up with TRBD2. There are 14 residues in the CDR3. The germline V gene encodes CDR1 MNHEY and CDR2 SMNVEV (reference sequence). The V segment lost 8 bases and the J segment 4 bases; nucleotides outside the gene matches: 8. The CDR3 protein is CASAGGGNADTQYF. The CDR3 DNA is TGTGCCAGCGCTGGCGGGGGGAACGCAGATACGCAGTATTTT.

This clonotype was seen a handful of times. CDR3: CASSTGTGLANYGYTF. As DNA, the CDR3 is TGTGCCAGCAGCACCGGGACAGGGTTAGCTAACTATGGCTACACCTTC. V usage is TRBV2 and J usage is TRBJ1-2; TRBD1 matches 9 bases. The CDR3 runs to 16 residues. V gave up 6 bases and J gave up 0 bases; unmatched junction bases: 8. CDR1 is SNHLY, CDR2 FYNNEI, per germline.

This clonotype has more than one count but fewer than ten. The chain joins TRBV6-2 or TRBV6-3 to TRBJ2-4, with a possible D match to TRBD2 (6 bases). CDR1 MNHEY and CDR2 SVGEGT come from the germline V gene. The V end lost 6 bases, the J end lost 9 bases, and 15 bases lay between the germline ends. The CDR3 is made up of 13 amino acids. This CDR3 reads CASSHPGVGIQYF. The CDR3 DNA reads TGTGCCAGCAGCCATCCGGGGGTGGGCATTCAGTACTTC.

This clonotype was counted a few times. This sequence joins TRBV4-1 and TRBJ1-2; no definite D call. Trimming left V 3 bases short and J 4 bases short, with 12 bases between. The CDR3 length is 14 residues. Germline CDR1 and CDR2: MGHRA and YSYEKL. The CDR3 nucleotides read TGCGCCAGCAGCCATTTTACAGTGTCCTATGGCTACACCTTC. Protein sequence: CASSHFTVSYGYTF.

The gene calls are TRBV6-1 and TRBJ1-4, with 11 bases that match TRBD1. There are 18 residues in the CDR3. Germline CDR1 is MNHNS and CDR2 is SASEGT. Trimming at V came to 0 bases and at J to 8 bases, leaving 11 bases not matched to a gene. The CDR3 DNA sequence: TGTGCCAGCAGTGAAGCGCGCGGACAGGGGGCCCCTAGAGAAAAACTGTTTTTT. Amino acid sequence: CASSEARGQGAPREKLFF.

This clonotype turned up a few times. The CDR3 sequence: CASSLGWAAGGRYEQYF. The CDR3 nucleotides are TGTGCCAGCAGCTTAGGTTGGGCAGCGGGGGGGCGATACGAGCAGTACTTC. The V call is TRBV7-2, the J call TRBJ2-7, with 10 bases matching TRBD2. V lost 1 base and J lost 4; bases outside the gene matches: 10. Germline CDR1 is SGHTA and CDR2 is FQGNSA. The CDR3 covers 17 residues.

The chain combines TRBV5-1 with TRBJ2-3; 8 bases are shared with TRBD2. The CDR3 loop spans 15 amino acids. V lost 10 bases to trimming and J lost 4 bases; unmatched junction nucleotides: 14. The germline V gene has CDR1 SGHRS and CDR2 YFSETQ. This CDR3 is CAGSLRAGVADTQYF. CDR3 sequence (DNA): TGCGCCGGTAGCCTACGAGCGGGAGTAGCAGATACGCAGTATTTT.

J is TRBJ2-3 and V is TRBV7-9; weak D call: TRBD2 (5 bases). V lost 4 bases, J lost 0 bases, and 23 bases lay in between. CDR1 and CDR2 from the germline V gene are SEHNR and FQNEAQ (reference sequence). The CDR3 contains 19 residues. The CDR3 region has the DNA TGTGCCAGCAGCTCTCGGTCGGCCGGGGTGCGGACGAGCACAGATACGCAGTATTTT. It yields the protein CASSSRSAGVRTSTDTQYF.

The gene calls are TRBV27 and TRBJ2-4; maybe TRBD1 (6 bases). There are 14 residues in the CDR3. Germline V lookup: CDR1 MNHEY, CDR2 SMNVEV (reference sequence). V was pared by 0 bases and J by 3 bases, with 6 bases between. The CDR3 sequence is CASSLSGGKNIQYF. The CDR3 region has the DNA TGTGCCAGCAGTTTATCAGGGGGCAAAAACATTCAGTACTTC.

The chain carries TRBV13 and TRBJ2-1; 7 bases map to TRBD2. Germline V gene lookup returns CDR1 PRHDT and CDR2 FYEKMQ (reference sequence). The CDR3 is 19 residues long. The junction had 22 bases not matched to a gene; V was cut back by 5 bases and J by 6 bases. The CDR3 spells CASSVLGLAVLMPFNEQFF. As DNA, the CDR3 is TGTGCCAGCAGCGTCTTGGGGCTAGCGGTCCTCATGCCGTTCAATGAGCAGTTCTTC.

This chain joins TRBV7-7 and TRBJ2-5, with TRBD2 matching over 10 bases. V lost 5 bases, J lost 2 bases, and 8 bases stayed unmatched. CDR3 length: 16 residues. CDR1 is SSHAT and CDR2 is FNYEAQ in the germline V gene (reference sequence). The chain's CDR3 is CASSLERAGGQETQYF. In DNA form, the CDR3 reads TGTGCCAGCAGCCTAGAACGAGCGGGGGGGCAAGAGACCCAGTACTTC. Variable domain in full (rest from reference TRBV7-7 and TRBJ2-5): GAGVSQSPRYKVTKRGQDVTLRCDPISSHATLYWYQQALGQGPEFLTYFNYEAQPDKSGLPSDRFSAERPEGSISTLTIQRTEQRDSAMYRCASSLERAGGQETQYFGPGTRLLVL.

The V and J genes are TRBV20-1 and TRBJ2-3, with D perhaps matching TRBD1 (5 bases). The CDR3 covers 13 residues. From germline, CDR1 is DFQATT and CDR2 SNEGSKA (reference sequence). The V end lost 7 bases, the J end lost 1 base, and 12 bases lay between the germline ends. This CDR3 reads CSGRQRGTDTQYF. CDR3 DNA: TGCAGTGGACGACAGCGAGGCACAGATACGCAGTATTTT.